Below, 11 T cell receptor beta chains from the same sample are listed, as sequenced in a study of identical twins (dated by TCRdb to 2016 to 2017). The library was obtained by 5' RACE. Sequencer: Illumina HiSeq 2000. TCRdb redid the processing of the public reads, applying fastp at Q25 and MiXCR, and retained in-frame beta chains. Rows merge per CDR3 protein into single entries with the most common DNA and genes. The sample table lists about 890,000 distinct CDR3 sequences, 9% to 15% of them with a count of one. Together, the top ten hold 1.5% to 2% of the sample. Separately, the same data were catalogued under a study of yellow fever vaccine responses in identical twins.

Sequencing used PBMCs. Receptors originate from a woman in her late teens or twenties in good health.

The chain carries TRBV2 and TRBJ2-1; 9 bases align to TRBD2. With 0 bases clipped from V and 7 bases from J, the junction kept 7 bases outside the gene matches. The CDR3 sequence is 16 residues long. From germline, CDR1 is SNHLY and CDR2 FYNNEI. The CDR3 bases are TGTGCCAGCAGTGAAGCTGAGCGGGAGGTTGGAAATGAGCAGTTCTTC. Translated: CASSEAEREVGNEQFF.

This clonotype has just a few counts. This chain links TRBV20-1 with TRBJ2-7; no clear D. This CDR3 is 11 amino acids long. Germline V lookup: CDR1 DFQATT, CDR2 SNEGSKA (reference sequence). V was clipped by 5 bases and J by 4 bases, with 9 bases between them. The chain's CDR3 is CSALGTYEQYV. The CDR3 DNA reads TGCAGTGCTTTGGGCACTTACGAGCAGTACGTC.

The chain carries TRBV20-1 and TRBJ2-2; 11 bases align to TRBD1. Germline V CDR1 and CDR2: DFQATT, SNEGSKA (reference sequence). The CDR3 has 14 residues. With 1 base clipped from V and 10 bases from J, the junction kept 5 bases outside the gene matches. The CDR3 loop reads CSARVGQGAKELFF. Here the CDR3 DNA reads TGCAGTGCTAGAGTAGGACAGGGGGCGAAGGAGCTGTTTTTT.

The rearrangement links TRBV28 to TRBJ2-2, with D possibly matching TRBD1 (6 bases). The V gene lost 5 bases and the J gene lost 5 bases, with 12 bases spanning the gap. This CDR3 is built from 14 residues. Germline values: CDR1 MDHEN, CDR2 SYDVKM. The CDR3 reads CASSDTGLTGELFF. CDR3 DNA: TGTGCCAGCAGTGATACAGGGTTGACCGGGGAGCTGTTTTTT.

This clonotype was seen only a few times. This chain uses TRBV29-1 with TRBJ2-5; TRBD2 matches 13 bases. This CDR3 has 13 residues. Per germline, CDR1 SQVTM and CDR2 ANQGSEA. The CDR3 bases are TGCGGGACCGGACTAGCGGGAGTAGAGACCCAGTACTTC. Amino acid sequence: CGTGLAGVETQYF. Using reference TRBV29-1 and TRBJ2-5 for the parts outside the CDR3, the full variable domain is SAVISQKPSRDICQRGTSLTIQCQVDSQVTMMFWYRQQPGQSLTLIATANQGSEATYESGFVIDKFPISRPNLTFSTLTVSNMSPEDSSIYLCGTGLAGVETQYFGPGTRLLVL.

This clonotype was observed many times. The V and J genes are TRBV12-3 or TRBV12-4 and TRBJ1-5; TRBD1 is a possible D gene (6 bases). The CDR3 loop spans 14 amino acids. With 7 bases removed from V and 5 bases from J, the gap between germline ends came to 15 bases. The CDR3 DNA follows: TGTGCCAGCACCCTGACAGGAGGTGATCAGCCCCAGCATTTT. Translating it yields CASTLTGGDQPQHF.

The genes are TRBV6-1 and TRBJ2-2; D not certain. Germline CDR1 is MNHNS and CDR2 is SASEGT. This CDR3 spans 15 amino acids. V lost 7 bases, J lost 4 bases, and 16 bases lay in between. The CDR3 nucleotides read TGTGCCAGCAAATTAGGAGATACGCGCACCGGGGAGCTGTTTTTT. As protein: CASKLGDTRTGELFF.

This clonotype occurred many times. The chain has TRBV5-6 and TRBJ2-3; possible D gene TRBD1, 5 bases. Germline V lookup: CDR1 SGHDT, CDR2 YYEEEE. The CDR3 contains 16 residues. Trimming stripped 2 bases from V and 1 base from J, with 14 bases between. CDR3 DNA: TGTGCCAGCAGCTTTCTAAGGGGCGTAGGCACAGATACGCAGTATTTT. Protein product: CASSFLRGVGTDTQYF.

The chain employs TRBV15 and TRBJ2-5, with D uncertain. V lost 1 base and J lost 9, with 18 bases in between. The germline CDR1 and CDR2 sequences are LNHNV and YYDKDF (reference sequence). The CDR3 covers 15 residues. The CDR3, as DNA: TGTGCCACCAGCAGAGGGGTGGACCCGCCCGTCCCCCAGTACTTC. It specifies CATSRGVDPPVPQYF. Full variable domain (missing parts from reference TRBV15 and TRBJ2-5): DAMVIQNPRYQVTQFGKPVTLSCSQTLNHNVMYWYQQKSSQAPKLLFHYYDKDFNNEADTPDNFQSRRPNTSFCFLDIRSPGLGDTAMYLCATSRGVDPPVPQYFGPGTRLLVL.

The table lists this clonotype with a few counts. V is TRBV6-5 and J is TRBJ2-7, with TRBD2 as a possible D gene (5 bases). The CDR3 runs 14 residues. Germline V gene data show CDR1 as MNHEY and CDR2 as SVGAGI. V gave up 1 base and J gave up 2 bases, with 9 bases separating them. DNA of the CDR3: TGTGCCAGCAGTTACTACAGCGGTACCTACGAGCAGTACTTC. Translated: CASSYYSGTYEQYF.

This chain uses TRBV4-1 with TRBJ1-1; D is perhaps TRBD1 (6 bases). The CDR3 has 22 amino acids. Trimming cost V 1 base and J 0 bases, with 30 bases left between them. Germline lookup yields CDR1 MGHRA and CDR2 YSYEKL. The CDR3 DNA reads as TGCGCCAGCAGCCAAGGTCGAACTACCGGGACATTGGCAGACGTTATGAACACTGAAGCTTTCTTT. This codes for CASSQGRTTGTLADVMNTEAFF.